These 16 T cell receptor beta chains were sequenced from one sample in a study of cytomegalovirus exposure and HLA in healthy donors. 13 Jbeta primers and 60 Vbeta primers were used for the PCR. Assay used: immunoSEQ multiplex PCR; TCRdb lists only in-frame clones, some missing. The table lists 150,000 to 190,000 clones, approximately 79% of them singletons, with around 7% in the top ten. Source material: PBMCs. The receptors stem from a woman between 45 and 60 years old in good health and CMV-seropositive.

The gene calls are TRBV5-1 and TRBJ2-3; weak D call: TRBD2 (5 bases). V was cut by 0 bases and J by 0 bases, with 8 bases left in between. CDR1 and CDR2 (germline): SGHRS, YFSETQ. This CDR3 is built from 15 residues. The CDR3 sequence: CASSLVGRSTDTQYF. Written as DNA, the CDR3 is TGCGCCAGCAGCTTGGTGGGGAGAAGCACAGATACGCAGTATTTT. Full variable domain (remainder filled in from reference TRBV5-1 and TRBJ2-3): KAGVTQTPRYLIKTRGQQVTLSCSPISGHRSVSWYQQTPGQGLQFLFEYFSETQRNKGNFPGRFSGRQFSNSRSEMNVSTLELGDSALYLCASSLVGRSTDTQYFGPGTRLTVL.

This clone was seen once. The chain carries TRBV6-6 and TRBJ1-3; no definite D call. CDR3 size: 16 residues. V gave up 0 bases and J gave up 0 bases, with 9 bases separating them. Germline V gene data show CDR1 as MNHNY and CDR2 as SVGAGI (reference sequence). This CDR3 is CASSYSGGSSGNTIYF. CDR3 in DNA: TGTGCCAGCAGTTACTCCGGCGGGAGCTCTGGAAACACCATATATTTT.

CDR3: CASSVGASGVEQFF. Here the CDR3 DNA reads TGTGCCAGCAGCGTAGGGGCTAGCGGGGTTGAGCAGTTCTTC. This chain connects TRBV9 to TRBJ2-1; TRBD2 matches at 9 bases. The germline V gene encodes CDR1 SGDLS and CDR2 YYNGEE. This CDR3 has 14 residues. Trimming at V came to 0 bases and at J to 9 bases, leaving 4 bases not matched to a gene.

The chain employs TRBV7-6 and TRBJ2-7; maybe TRBD1 (6 bases). Trimming stripped 5 bases from V and 6 bases from J, with 14 bases between. The CDR3 is made up of 13 amino acids. The germline gives CDR1 SGHVS, CDR2 FNYEAQ. The CDR3 protein is CASSPGAGAEQYF. The CDR3 coding sequence is TGTGCCAGCAGCCCTGGGGCAGGGGCCGAGCAGTACTTC. The variable domain in full, completed from reference TRBV7-6 and TRBJ2-7, reads GAGVSQSPRYKVTKRGQDVALRCDPISGHVSLYWYRQALGQGPEFLTYFNYEAQQDKSGLPNDRFSAERPEGSISTLTIQRTEQRDSAMYRCASSPGAGAEQYFGPGTRLTVT.

The chain employs TRBV5-1 and TRBJ1-4, with D unresolved. CDR3 length: 15 amino acids. V was shortened by 4 bases and J by 4 bases, with 14 bases between the two germline ends. CDR1 SGHRS and CDR2 YFSETQ come from the germline V gene. The CDR3 region has the DNA TGCGCCAGCAGCGAGGGTGTGAGCCGTAATGAAAAACTGTTTTTT. This translates into CASSEGVSRNEKLFF.

The gene calls are TRBV5-1 and TRBJ2-7; 7 bases line up with TRBD1. J gave up 3 bases and V 4 bases, and 7 bases lay outside the gene matches. The CDR3 sequence is 14 residues long. Germline CDR1 reads SGHRS; CDR2 reads YFSETQ. As DNA, the CDR3 is TGCGCCAGCAGCGTTGACAGGGAAGTCTACGAGCAGTACTTC. Amino acids: CASSVDREVYEQYF.

The chain joins TRBV19 to TRBJ1-5; 10 nucleotides agree with TRBD1. In germline, CDR1 is LNHDA, CDR2 SQIVND (reference sequence). This CDR3 has 16 amino acids. V was pared by 5 bases and J by 5 bases, with 9 bases of the junction left unmatched. The CDR3 nucleotides are TGTGCCAGTAGTCCCACCGACAGGGGGCGAGATCAGCCCCAGCATTTT. Its translation: CASSPTDRGRDQPQHF.

This clone was seen just once. CDR3 in DNA: TGTGCCAGCAGTGAAAACGGTTACAATGAGCAGTTCTTC. Amino acid sequence: CASSENGYNEQFF. The chain recombines TRBV2 with TRBJ2-1; D is undetermined. The CDR3 has 13 amino acids. Looked up from germline, CDR1 is SNHLY and CDR2 is FYNNEI. Trimming cost V 2 bases and J 4 bases, with 6 bases left between them.

The chain couples TRBV7-6 to TRBJ2-7; D unresolved. Per the germline V gene, CDR1 is SGHVS and CDR2 is FNYEAQ. The ends were cut back, 5 bases at V and 5 bases at J, with 13 bases in the middle. The CDR3 is 13 residues long. CDR3: CASSLYPSDEQYF. In DNA form, the CDR3 reads TGTGCCAGCAGCCTATACCCCAGCGACGAGCAGTACTTC.

The V and J genes are TRBV10-3 and TRBJ1-4; 8 bases line up with TRBD1. The germline V gene has CDR1 ENHRY and CDR2 SYGVKD. There are 14 residues in the CDR3. V was clipped by 5 bases and J by 5 bases; unmatched bases: 4. CDR3 in amino acids: CAISQGAENEKLFF. CDR3 coding DNA: TGTGCCATCAGTCAGGGGGCCGAGAATGAAAAACTGTTTTTT.

This clone is a singleton in its sample. Germline is not matched at one junction end, which may reflect a read error. The chain links TRBV28 to TRBJ2-5; the D gene is possibly TRBD2 (5 bases). Per the germline V gene, CDR1 is MDHEN and CDR2 is SYDVKM. The CDR3 covers 15 residues. This CDR3 is CASCLLREGEETQYF. The CDR3 DNA is TGTGCCAGCTGTTTACTTCGCGAGGGAGAAGAGACCCAGTACTTC.

V usage is TRBV9 and J usage is TRBJ2-1; D unresolved. Germline CDR1 is SGDLS and CDR2 is YYNGEE. V was pared by 0 bases and J by 9 bases, with 10 bases between. The CDR3 is 13 amino acids. The CDR3 DNA reads as TGTGCCAGCAGCGTAGTCTGGCGAGGTGAGCAGTTCTTC. Its translation is CASSVVWRGEQFF.

This clone was detected only once. CDR3 coding DNA: TGCGCCAGCAGTTCATGGGACTTCGCGAATGGCTACACCTTC. Its translation is CASSSWDFANGYTF. This chain links TRBV5-1 with TRBJ1-2, with TRBD1 as a possible D gene (5 bases). Trimming shortened V by 5 bases and J by 6 bases, and 17 bases separated the two germline ends. Germline-derived CDR1 and CDR2 are SGHRS and YFSETQ. CDR3 length: 14 residues.

The V and J genes are TRBV13 and TRBJ2-3; 7 bases line up with TRBD1. The junction had 8 bases not matched to a gene; V was cut back by 4 bases and J by 4 bases. Germline loops: CDR1 PRHDT, CDR2 FYEKMQ (reference sequence). The CDR3 is 15 amino acids. DNA of the CDR3: TGTGCCAGCAGCTCGAGACAGGGTTGGGCAGATACGCAGTATTTT. Its translation: CASSSRQGWADTQYF.

CDR3 sequence: CARIKRPGAAAGNTIYF. CDR3 sequence (DNA): TGTGCCAGAATCAAGAGACCAGGGGCTGCTGCTGGAAACACCATATATTTT. V and J are TRBV27 and TRBJ1-3; D is possibly TRBD1 (6 bases). Trimming left V 9 bases short and J 2 bases short, with 23 bases between. This CDR3 has 17 residues. Germline V CDR1 and CDR2: MNHEY, SMNVEV (reference sequence).

The chain uses TRBV9 and TRBJ2-1, with 7 bases identical to TRBD2. The CDR3 runs 14 residues. Germline V gene data show CDR1 as SGDLS and CDR2 as YYNGEE. The ends lost 3 bases at V and 6 bases at J; junction bases unmatched: 6. CDR3 sequence: CASSGGDYFNEQFF. CDR3 bases: TGTGCCAGCAGCGGGGGGGACTATTTCAATGAGCAGTTCTTC.